This entry is about one TCR beta chain. Germline CDR1 LNHNV, CDR2 YYDKDF (reference sequence). J gave up 2 bases and V 1 base, and 7 bases lay outside the gene matches. The CDR3 covers 17 residues. Single viable CD3+CD4+CD8-CD45RO+ cells were sorted as the memory CD4+ T cells. Measured with immunoSEQ multiplex PCR; TCRdb has only the in-frame clones, and not every one. Among about 50,000 clones listed, 82% were seen once. This specimen belongs to a study of memory CD4+ T cells and cytomegalovirus serostatus. The sequencing sample was made of memory CD4+ T cells from blood. This sequence was found in an adult in good health and CMV-seronegative. V usage is TRBV15 and J usage is TRBJ2-5; 10 nucleotides match TRBD2. Here the CDR3 reads CATSRGPSGGGQETQYF. The CDR3 coding sequence is TGTGCCACCAGCAGAGGCCCTAGCGGGGGTGGTCAAGAGACCCAGTACTTC.